These 22 T cell receptor beta chains originate from one sample sequenced in a study of CD8 T cells in Susac syndrome. With random hexamers, reverse transcription was performed on 0.5 to 1 ug of RNA. TCRdb passed the immunoSEQ multiplex PCR reads through MiXCR, listing each CDR3 protein once. The data show about 440,000 distinct CDR3 sequences, with more than 80% seen just once and about 0.12% held by the top ten. Input material: CD8+ T cells from PBMCs. The receptors stem from a human donor with multiple sclerosis.

This clonotype was seen just once. The chain links TRBV5-1 to TRBJ2-2; D not resolved. Germline V gene sequence: CDR1 SGHRS, CDR2 YFSETQ. V dropped 2 bases and J dropped 3 bases, with 8 bases sitting between them. CDR3 size: 14 residues. The CDR3 region is CASSFSPDTGELFF. CDR3 bases: TGCGCCAGCAGCTTTAGCCCAGACACCGGGGAGCTGTTTTTT. The variable domain in full, completed from reference TRBV5-1 and TRBJ2-2, reads KAGVTQTPRYLIKTRGQQVTLSCSPISGHRSVSWYQQTPGQGLQFLFEYFSETQRNKGNFPGRFSGRQFSNSRSEMNVSTLELGDSALYLCASSFSPDTGELFFGEGSRLTVL.

The chain carries TRBV29-1 and TRBJ1-1; D is undetermined. The CDR3 is made up of 12 amino acids. V was pared by 7 bases and J by 6 bases, with 15 bases between. In germline, CDR1 is SQVTM, CDR2 ANQGSEA. Here the CDR3 reads CSADELWAEAFF. The CDR3 nucleotides read TGCAGCGCCGACGAGCTTTGGGCTGAAGCTTTCTTT.

V gene TRBV3-1 combines with J gene TRBJ1-1; 8 bases are shared with TRBD1. The ends lost 0 bases at V and 5 bases at J; junction bases unmatched: 5. The CDR3 covers 15 residues. Germline V lookup: CDR1 LGHDT, CDR2 YNNKEL (reference sequence). CDR3 nucleotide sequence: TGTGCCAGCAGCCAAGACGGGACAGGCGATACTGAAGCTTTCTTT. Translating gives CASSQDGTGDTEAFF.

The genes are TRBV5-1 and TRBJ2-1, with D unclear. Germline-derived CDR1 and CDR2 are SGHRS and YFSETQ. The CDR3 runs 12 residues. Between the trimmed V and J ends, which lost 3 bases and 10 bases, there was a span of 11 bases. CDR3 nucleotides: TGCGCCAGCAGCTCCCCCGCATTAGAGCAGTTCTTC. Translating gives CASSSPALEQFF. Combining the CDR3 with reference TRBV5-1 and TRBJ2-1 gives the whole variable domain KAGVTQTPRYLIKTRGQQVTLSCSPISGHRSVSWYQQTPGQGLQFLFEYFSETQRNKGNFPGRFSGRQFSNSRSEMNVSTLELGDSALYLCASSSPALEQFFGPGTRLTVL.

This clonotype came up a few times. The V and J genes are TRBV4-1 and TRBJ2-7; 8 nucleotides match TRBD1. Trimming cost V 4 bases and J 2 bases; bases outside gene matches: 7. Per the germline V gene, CDR1 is MGHRA and CDR2 is YSYEKL. The CDR3 totals 15 residues. The CDR3 reads CASSPQGQVTYEQYF. The DNA of the CDR3 is TGCGCCAGCAGCCCTCAGGGACAGGTTACCTACGAGCAGTACTTC.

V usage is TRBV27 and J usage is TRBJ2-7, with 10 bases fitting TRBD2. V shed 0 bases and J 3 bases; nucleotides not matched to a gene: 8. This CDR3 has 17 amino acids. CDR1 is MNHEY and CDR2 is SMNVEV in the germline V gene (reference sequence). The CDR3, as DNA: TGTGCCAGCAGTTTATCGATAGCGGGGGGACCACACTACGAGCAGTACTTC. It codes for CASSLSIAGGPHYEQYF.

This chain connects TRBV10-3 to TRBJ2-2, with 7 bases fitting TRBD2. Germline V gene data show CDR1 as ENHRY and CDR2 as SYGVKD. With 6 bases clipped from V and 2 bases from J, the junction kept 6 bases outside the gene matches. The CDR3 runs to 15 residues. The CDR3 DNA follows: TGTGCCATCAGGGGGGGACTATCTAACACCGGGGAGCTGTTTTTT. Its protein product is CAIRGGLSNTGELFF.

This sequence joins TRBV27 and TRBJ2-3, with TRBD1 matching 9 bases. Unmatched junction bases numbered 5, after V lost 0 bases and J lost 4 bases. Germline V lookup: CDR1 MNHEY, CDR2 SMNVEV (reference sequence). CDR3 length: 16 residues. The CDR3 sequence: CASSLSGQGGADTQYF. The CDR3 nucleotides read TGTGCCAGCAGTTTATCGGGACAGGGAGGCGCAGATACGCAGTATTTT.

The chain combines TRBV5-6 with TRBJ2-1; 7 bases map to TRBD1. V trimming: 0 bases; J trimming: 3 bases; junction bases outside the gene matches: 3. The CDR3 is 15 amino acids. CDR1 SGHDT and CDR2 YYEEEE come from the germline V gene. The DNA of the CDR3 is TGTGCCAGCAGCTTGGGGCAGGGGGACTACAATGAGCAGTTCTTC. Residues: CASSLGQGDYNEQFF.

This clonotype was detected once. V gene TRBV5-1 combines with J gene TRBJ1-2; a possible D gene is TRBD1 (5 bases). V lost 4 bases and J lost 3, with 13 bases in between. From germline, CDR1 is SGHRS and CDR2 YFSETQ. The CDR3 runs 14 residues. This chain's CDR3 is CASSPEGAYYGYTF. CDR3 DNA sequence: TGCGCCAGCAGCCCGGAAGGGGCATACTATGGCTACACCTTC.

This chain uses TRBV2 with TRBJ2-3, with 8 bases that match TRBD1. The CDR3 spans 14 residues. Trimming removed 8 bases from V and 3 bases from J; junction bases left unmatched: 7. Germline values: CDR1 SNHLY, CDR2 FYNNEI. CDR3 in amino acids: CASDQGATTDTQYF. CDR3 bases: TGTGCCAGCGACCAGGGGGCGACGACAGATACGCAGTATTTT.

This chain uses TRBV28 with TRBJ2-1, with D perhaps TRBD2 (5 bases). The germline V gene encodes CDR1 MDHEN and CDR2 SYDVKM. The CDR3 extends over 16 amino acids. The V end lost 5 bases, the J end lost 4 bases, and 18 bases lay between the germline ends. Written as DNA, the CDR3 is TGTGCCAGCAGTCCCCTCGGGGAGAAGGTGTACAATGAGCAGTTCTTC. Translation gives CASSPLGEKVYNEQFF. The full variable domain, in which reference TRBV28 and TRBJ2-1 provide the parts outside the CDR3, is DVKVTQSSRYLVKRTGEKVFLECVQDMDHENMFWYRQDPGLGLRLIYFSYDVKMKEKGDIPEGYSVSREKKERFSLILESASTNQTSMYLCASSPLGEKVYNEQFFGPGTRLTVL.

The chain joins TRBV27 to TRBJ1-1; possible D gene TRBD1, 5 bases. This CDR3 has 15 amino acids. Germline CDR1 is MNHEY and CDR2 is SMNVEV (reference sequence). V was clipped by 2 bases and J by 7 bases, with 17 bases between them. CDR3: CASSLTWDGRGEAFF. The CDR3 nucleotides are TGTGCCAGCAGTTTAACGTGGGACGGTAGAGGTGAAGCTTTCTTT.

The chain uses TRBV28 and TRBJ1-5; D call uncertain. The germline CDR1 and CDR2 sequences are MDHEN and SYDVKM. The CDR3 runs to 15 residues. Trimming took off 2 bases at V and 1 base at J, with 9 bases between the two ends. Here the CDR3 DNA reads TGTGCCAGCAGTTTACTAACAGAGAGCAATCAGCCCCAGCATTTT. Translation gives CASSLLTESNQPQHF.

As concerns this clonotype: Mismatch with germline at one junction end may stem from a read error. The DNA for the CDR3 is TGTGCCAGCAGCCCCATCAGCGGGGGCGTCAAAGAGGCCCAGTACTTC. Amino acid sequence: CASSPISGGVKEAQYF. V is TRBV7-2 and J is TRBJ2-5; 8 bases agree with TRBD2. This CDR3 has 16 amino acids. From germline, CDR1 is SGHTA and CDR2 FQGNSA. The full variable domain, its missing parts supplied by reference TRBV7-2 and TRBJ2-5, is GAGVSQSPSNKVTEKGKDVELRCDPISGHTALYWYRQSLGQGLEFLIYFQGNSAPDKSGLPSDRFSAERTGGSVSTLTIQRTQQEDSAVYLCASSPISGGVKEAQYFGPGTRLLVL.

The CDR3 protein is CASSYSKGSLSYEQYF. Here the CDR3 DNA reads TGTGCCAGCAGTTACTCGAAGGGGTCCCTATCCTACGAGCAGTACTTC. The chain employs TRBV6-5 and TRBJ2-7, with D possibly being TRBD1 (5 bases). The CDR3 spans 16 residues. The germline V gene has CDR1 MNHEY and CDR2 SVGAGI. The germline V and J ends were trimmed by 0 bases and 1 base, with 13 bases remaining between them.

The J gene is TRBJ2-7, the V gene TRBV12-3 or TRBV12-4; 9 nucleotides match TRBD1. The CDR3 extends over 14 amino acids. The V segment lost 8 bases and the J segment 1 base; nucleotides outside the gene matches: 6. CDR3 in amino acids: CASWLTGGSYEQYF. The CDR3 region has the DNA TGTGCCAGCTGGCTGACAGGGGGTTCCTACGAGCAGTACTTC.

The chain is built from TRBV29-1 and TRBJ2-1; a possible D gene is TRBD2 (7 bases). The CDR3 extends over 14 amino acids. Trimming left V 7 bases short and J 8 bases short, with 21 bases between. Per germline, CDR1 SQVTM and CDR2 ANQGSEA. The CDR3 region is CSAGRQGRVDEQFF. The CDR3 coding sequence is TGCAGCGCCGGACGGCAGGGGAGGGTTGATGAGCAGTTCTTC.

The chain has TRBV30 and TRBJ2-7; TRBD1 matches at 9 bases. Trimming cost V 2 bases and J 1 base; bases outside gene matches: 3. This CDR3 region has 14 residues. The V gene's germline CDR1 is GTSNPN and CDR2 SVGIG (reference sequence). The CDR3 sequence is CAWSTGQGSYEQYF. In nucleotides, the CDR3 is TGTGCCTGGAGTACCGGACAGGGGTCCTACGAGCAGTACTTC. Looking up the rest from reference TRBV30 and TRBJ2-7 gives the full variable domain: SQTIHQWPATLVQPVGSPLSLECTVEGTSNPNLYWYRQAAGRGLQLLFYSVGIGQISSEVPQNLSASRPQDRQFILSSKKLLLSDSGFYLCAWSTGQGSYEQYFGPGTRLTVT.

The V gene is TRBV27, the J gene TRBJ2-7; 11 nucleotides line up with TRBD2. Germline-derived CDR1 and CDR2 are MNHEY and SMNVEV (reference sequence). The CDR3 consists of 15 residues. The ends lost 3 bases at V and 3 bases at J; junction bases unmatched: 4. CDR3 in amino acids: CASSFASGGYYEQYF. CDR3 nucleotides: TGTGCCAGCAGTTTTGCTAGCGGGGGGTACTACGAGCAGTACTTC.

The genes are TRBV30 and TRBJ2-7, with 10 bases fitting TRBD2. Trimming removed 1 base from V and 2 bases from J; junction bases left unmatched: 8. This CDR3 region has 16 residues. The germline V gene encodes CDR1 GTSNPN and CDR2 SVGIG (reference sequence). The CDR3 loop is CAWSGSLGLAPYEQYF. Here the CDR3 DNA reads TGTGCCTGGAGTGGCAGTCTGGGACTAGCGCCCTACGAGCAGTACTTC.

The chain links TRBV27 to TRBJ2-7; D could derive from TRBD1 or TRBD2 (5 bases each). Germline-derived CDR1 and CDR2 are MNHEY and SMNVEV (reference sequence). V was cut by 3 bases and J by 5 bases, with 8 bases left in between. The CDR3 sequence is 12 residues long. The CDR3 DNA is TGTGCCAGCAGTTTGGGACCCCACGAGCAGTACTTC. Its protein product is CASSLGPHEQYF.